This T cell receptor beta chain was recovered during a study of human T cells and chemical hapten exposure. Study summary: The cohort included alopecia areata under or over 50% scalp, totalis and universalis.

Time point noted: pre-sensitization, week 0. Treatment reported: therapeutic diphenylcyclopropenone sensitization with weekly scalp DPC. Those who donated were patients with alopecia, 18 to 70 years of age, and suitable for DPC. After removal of 2 bases from V and 3 bases from J, the junction contained 10 bases not matched to a gene. The CDR3 spans 17 residues. Germline V lookup: CDR1 SGHTA, CDR2 FQGNSA. TCRdb re-called the RACE reads through MiXCR, storing one row per CDR3 protein. The repertoire has 270,000 or so distinct CDR3 sequences, approximately 7.5% of them found once; the top ten carry less than 1.5%.

Sequenced here: whole blood, sampled in connection with sensitization to the hapten diphenylcyclopropenone (DPC). This sequence originates from a man aged 18 to 29 with alopecia areata. Some clones in this sample may be carry-over from other donors' samples. The chain links TRBV7-2 to TRBJ2-3; 8 positions match TRBD1. Here the CDR3 DNA reads TGTGCCAGCAGCTTACAGTCAGGGGGCGCGGGTACAGATACGCAGTATTTT. Its protein product is CASSLQSGGAGTDTQYF.